A selection of T cell receptor beta chains follows, all from one sample in a study of identical twins. TCRdb reprocessed the 5' RACE reads via MiXCR and lists one record per CDR3 protein. The table lists 1.5 million to 2 million distinct CDR3 sequences, under 35% of them singletons. The specimen was cord blood. These receptors all stem from a newborn girl in good health. Each CDR3 is given with its conserved first and last residue. A D gene is named only where the DNA matches it firmly. The size of a clone is reported for some rows only, either as once, few or many, or as a class for expanded clones.

J gene: TRBJ1-2
V gene: TRBV27
D gene: NA
clone size: few
CDR3 protein: CASSLEGIYGYTF
CDR3 DNA: TGTGCCAGCAGTTTAGAAGGGATCTATGGCTACACCTTC

J gene: TRBJ2-1
V gene: TRBV9
D gene: NA
clone size: NA
CDR3 protein: CASQGTLPYNEQFF
CDR3 DNA: TGTGCCAGTCAGGGGACCTTGCCCTACAATGAGCAGTTCTTC

J gene: TRBJ1-1
V gene: TRBV27
D gene: NA
clone size: few
CDR3 protein: CASSPGKWLEMNTEAFF
CDR3 DNA: TGTGCCAGCAGTCCGGGTAAGTGGCTGGAGATGAACACTGAAGCTTTCTTT

J gene: TRBJ2-1
V gene: TRBV7-9
D gene: NA
clone size: NA
CDR3 protein: CASSLELPRNNEQFF
CDR3 DNA: TGTGCCAGCAGCTTAGAGTTACCTAGGAACAATGAGCAGTTCTTC

J gene: TRBJ1-1
V gene: TRBV4-1
D gene: NA
clone size: few
CDR3 protein: CASRDQREAFF
CDR3 DNA: TGCGCCAGCAGAGACCAACGGGAAGCTTTCTTT

J gene: TRBJ2-7
V gene: TRBV7-2
D gene: TRBD2
clone size: NA
CDR3 protein: CASSRGTSASSSYNEQYF
CDR3 DNA: TGTGCCAGCAGCCGTGGGACTAGCGCTTCGAGCTCCTACAATGAGCAGTACTTC

J gene: TRBJ2-7
V gene: TRBV20-1
D gene: TRBD2
clone size: few
CDR3 protein: CSARSWTSGSILYEQYF
CDR3 DNA: TGCAGTGCTAGATCCTGGACTAGCGGGAGCATCCTCTACGAGCAGTACTTC

J gene: TRBJ2-3
V gene: TRBV20-1
D gene: TRBD2
clone size: few
CDR3 protein: CSARGFVTSSDTQYF
CDR3 DNA: TGCAGTGCTAGAGGGTTCGTGACTAGCAGTGATACGCAGTATTTT

J gene: TRBJ1-1
V gene: TRBV12-3/TRBV12-4
D gene: NA
clone size: few
CDR3 protein: CASSSGTNTEAFF
CDR3 DNA: TGTGCCAGCAGTTCCGGGACAAACACTGAAGCTTTCTTT

J gene: TRBJ2-7
V gene: TRBV7-2
D gene: NA
clone size: NA
CDR3 protein: CASSLAPETRYEQYF
CDR3 DNA: TGTGCCAGCAGCTTAGCCCCCGAGACTAGGTACGAGCAGTACTTC

J gene: TRBJ2-1
V gene: TRBV3-1
D gene: NA
clone size: few
CDR3 protein: CASSQTLGQAFF
CDR3 DNA: TGTGCCAGCAGCCAAACCCTCGGCCAAGCGTTCTTC

J gene: TRBJ2-3
V gene: TRBV2
D gene: NA
clone size: NA
CDR3 protein: CASRATRGGAYTDTQYF
CDR3 DNA: TGTGCCAGCAGGGCCACTCGGGGAGGAGCCTACACAGATACGCAGTATTTT

J gene: TRBJ1-2
V gene: TRBV6-1
D gene: TRBD1
clone size: NA
CDR3 protein: CASSEGPYHRDSYGYTF
CDR3 DNA: TGTGCCAGCAGTGAAGGACCCTACCACCGGGACAGTTATGGCTACACCTTC

J gene: TRBJ2-1
V gene: TRBV20-1
D gene: NA
clone size: few
CDR3 protein: CSARDLGSEFF
CDR3 DNA: TGCAGTGCTAGAGATCTCGGGTCGGAGTTCTTC

J gene: TRBJ2-3
V gene: TRBV29-1
D gene: NA
clone size: once
CDR3 protein: CSGGFWGLRGTDTHYF
CDR3 DNA: TGCAGTGGGGGTTTCTGGGGTCTGAGGGGCACAGATACGCATTATTTT

J gene: TRBJ2-7
V gene: TRBV6-2/TRBV6-3
D gene: TRBD1
clone size: NA
CDR3 protein: CASSAPGQGIDEQYF
CDR3 DNA: TGTGCCAGCAGTGCTCCGGGACAGGGTATAGACGAGCAGTACTTC

J gene: TRBJ1-2
V gene: TRBV6-6
D gene: TRBD1
clone size: few
CDR3 protein: CASRRGQAEDGYTF
CDR3 DNA: TGTGCCAGCAGGAGGGGGCAGGCGGAGGATGGCTACACCTTC

J gene: TRBJ2-1
V gene: TRBV28
D gene: NA
clone size: few
CDR3 protein: CASSLKQVSYNEQFF
CDR3 DNA: TGTGCCAGCAGTTTGAAACAGGTATCCTACAATGAGCAGTTCTTC

J gene: TRBJ2-7
V gene: TRBV28
D gene: NA
clone size: few
CDR3 protein: CASSFLGGTYSSYEQYF
CDR3 DNA: TGTGCCAGCAGTTTTCTCGGCGGGACATACAGCTCCTACGAGCAGTACTTC

J gene: TRBJ1-4
V gene: TRBV13
D gene: TRBD1
clone size: few
CDR3 protein: CASSTSDRGNEKLFF
CDR3 DNA: TGTGCCAGCAGCACCTCCGACAGGGGTAATGAAAAACTGTTTTTT

J gene: TRBJ2-2
V gene: TRBV10-2
D gene: TRBD2
clone size: NA
CDR3 protein: CASIGTSAGELFF
CDR3 DNA: TGCGCCAGCATTGGGACTAGCGCCGGGGAGCTGTTTTTT

J gene: TRBJ2-3
V gene: TRBV20-1
D gene: TRBD2
clone size: NA
CDR3 protein: CSARDLAGRAQYF
CDR3 DNA: TGCAGTGCTAGAGATCTAGCGGGGCGGGCGCAGTATTTT

J gene: TRBJ2-2
V gene: TRBV20-1
D gene: TRBD1
clone size: NA
CDR3 protein: CSARKTGGHTGELFF
CDR3 DNA: TGCAGTGCTAGAAAGACAGGGGGGCACACCGGGGAGCTGTTTTTT

J gene: TRBJ2-7
V gene: TRBV7-8
D gene: NA
clone size: many
CDR3 protein: CASSLAVPTYEQYF
CDR3 DNA: TGTGCCAGCAGCTTAGCAGTCCCGACCTACGAGCAGTACTTC

J gene: TRBJ2-1
V gene: TRBV2
D gene: NA
clone size: NA
CDR3 protein: CASSERAGVSYNEQFF
CDR3 DNA: TGTGCCAGCAGTGAAAGGGCCGGGGTCTCCTACAATGAGCAGTTCTTC

J gene: TRBJ2-1
V gene: TRBV13
D gene: TRBD2
clone size: few
CDR3 protein: CASSPRPYSGGYNEQFF
CDR3 DNA: TGTGCCAGCAGCCCCCGCCCCTATAGCGGGGGGTACAATGAGCAGTTCTTC

J gene: TRBJ2-2
V gene: TRBV28
D gene: NA
clone size: NA
CDR3 protein: CASSFHISSNTGELFF
CDR3 DNA: TGTGCCAGCAGTTTCCACATAAGTTCGAACACCGGGGAGCTGTTTTTT

J gene: TRBJ1-6
V gene: TRBV25-1
D gene: NA
clone size: few
CDR3 protein: CASSEVGGNSPLHF
CDR3 DNA: TGTGCCAGCAGTGAGGTTGGCGGGAATTCACCCCTCCACTTT

J gene: TRBJ2-7
V gene: TRBV29-1
D gene: NA
clone size: many
CDR3 protein: CSVELTDSYEQYF
CDR3 DNA: TGCAGCGTCGAGCTGACAGACTCCTACGAGCAGTACTTC

J gene: TRBJ2-3
V gene: TRBV18
D gene: TRBD2
clone size: NA
CDR3 protein: CASSPLPRQTSGISTDTQYF
CDR3 DNA: TGTGCCAGCTCACCTTTACCGCGACAAACTAGCGGCATTAGCACAGATACGCAGTATTTT

J gene: TRBJ2-4
V gene: TRBV20-1
D gene: NA
clone size: NA
CDR3 protein: CSARDPGTENIQYF
CDR3 DNA: TGCAGTGCTAGAGATCCGGGTACTGAAAACATTCAGTACTTC

J gene: TRBJ1-2
V gene: TRBV7-2
D gene: NA
clone size: few
CDR3 protein: CASSRGKGSYGYTF
CDR3 DNA: TGTGCCAGCAGCCGGGGAAAGGGCTCCTATGGCTACACCTTC

J gene: TRBJ1-1
V gene: TRBV5-1
D gene: NA
clone size: few
CDR3 protein: CASSLDSGSGNTEAFF
CDR3 DNA: TGCGCCAGCAGCTTGGATTCAGGGTCGGGGAACACTGAAGCTTTCTTT

J gene: TRBJ1-2
V gene: TRBV12-3/TRBV12-4
D gene: NA
clone size: NA
CDR3 protein: CASSLGLAGTVYGYTF
CDR3 DNA: TGTGCCAGCAGTTTGGGTCTGGCGGGGACTGTCTATGGCTACACCTTC

J gene: TRBJ2-5
V gene: TRBV29-1
D gene: NA
clone size: many
CDR3 protein: CSVEIGGEEQYF
CDR3 DNA: TGCAGCGTTGAAATTGGGGGAGAAGAGCAGTACTTC

J gene: TRBJ2-1
V gene: TRBV20-1
D gene: NA
clone size: once
CDR3 protein: CSARDKDYPYEQFF
CDR3 DNA: TGCAGTGCTAGAGACAAGGACTACCCCTACGAGCAGTTCTTC

J gene: TRBJ2-3
V gene: TRBV25-1
D gene: NA
clone size: NA
CDR3 protein: CASSTPGGSTDTQYF
CDR3 DNA: TGTGCCAGCAGTACCCCCGGCGGGAGCACAGATACGCAGTATTTT

J gene: TRBJ1-4
V gene: TRBV3-1
D gene: TRBD1
clone size: NA
CDR3 protein: CASSQTGQGLEKLFF
CDR3 DNA: TGTGCCAGCAGCCAAACGGGACAGGGACTTGAAAAACTGTTTTTT

J gene: TRBJ2-1
V gene: TRBV29-1
D gene: TRBD2
clone size: NA
CDR3 protein: CSDLAGGLSYEQFF
CDR3 DNA: TGCAGCGACTTAGCGGGAGGACTCTCCTACGAGCAGTTCTTC

J gene: TRBJ1-5
V gene: TRBV24-1
D gene: NA
clone size: few
CDR3 protein: CATSDPRTANQPQHF
CDR3 DNA: TGTGCCACCAGTGATCCGCGGACAGCTAATCAGCCCCAGCATTTT

J gene: TRBJ2-7
V gene: TRBV20-1
D gene: TRBD1
clone size: NA
CDR3 protein: CSAVGTGVHEQYF
CDR3 DNA: TGCAGTGCGGTAGGGACAGGGGTACACGAGCAGTACTTC

J gene: TRBJ2-1
V gene: TRBV6-6
D gene: TRBD1
clone size: few
CDR3 protein: CASSYRTGLNEQFF
CDR3 DNA: TGTGCCAGCAGTTACCGGACAGGCCTGAATGAGCAGTTCTTC